The 17 T cell receptor beta chains listed next were all sequenced from one sample in a study of OX40 agonist ivuxolimab in advanced cancers. TCRdb keeps only in-frame clones here, not all; method: immunoSEQ multiplex PCR. The sample consists of tens of thousands of clones, approximately 90% of them appearing once. The sample here was CD4+ or CD8+ T cells sorted from blood, taken in a trial of the OX40 agonist ivuxolimab. The receptors were sampled from an adult with an advanced solid tumor such as melanoma, head and neck, liver or kidney cancer.

The chain couples TRBV5-4 to TRBJ1-2; TRBD1 is a possible D gene (5 bases). Trimming left V 5 bases short and J 4 bases short, with 18 bases between. Per germline, CDR1 SGHNT and CDR2 YYREEE (reference sequence). The CDR3 is 15 amino acids. The CDR3 protein is CASSPGVRDLYGYTF. CDR3 nucleotide sequence: TGTGCCAGCAGTCCCGGTGTGAGGGACCTCTATGGCTACACCTTC.

The rearrangement uses TRBV14 and TRBJ1-1; no clear D. The CDR3 contains 13 residues. With 3 bases removed from V and 0 bases from J, the gap between germline ends came to 5 bases. Germline CDR1 SGHDN, CDR2 FVKESK. The chain's CDR3 is CASSQVMNTEAFF. The CDR3 nucleotides read TGTGCCAGCAGCCAGGTTATGAACACTGAAGCTTTCTTT. Using reference TRBV14 and TRBJ1-1 for the parts outside the CDR3, the full variable domain is EAGVTQFPSHSVIEKGQTVTLRCDPISGHDNLYWYRRVMGKEIKFLLHFVKESKQDESGMPNNRFLAERTGGTYSTLKVQPAELEDSGVYFCASSQVMNTEAFFGQGTRLTVV.

This chain links TRBV5-4 with TRBJ1-1; weak D call: TRBD1 (5 bases). CDR1 and CDR2 from the germline V gene are SGHNT and YYREEE (reference sequence). CDR3 length: 13 amino acids. Between the trimmed V and J ends, which lost 6 bases and 0 bases, there was a span of 9 bases. The chain's CDR3 is CASTGGVNTEAFF. CDR3 nucleotide sequence: TGTGCCAGCACCGGGGGTGTGAACACTGAAGCTTTCTTT.

The chain joins TRBV27 to TRBJ2-3, with 8 bases matching TRBD1. This CDR3 contains 14 residues. CDR1 and CDR2 (germline): MNHEY, SMNVEV (reference sequence). J gave up 6 bases and V 4 bases, and 6 bases lay outside the gene matches. The CDR3 nucleotides read TGTGCCAGCAGTTCACTTGACAGGGGTGATACGCAGTATTTT. Protein: CASSSLDRGDTQYF.

V usage is TRBV7-9 and J usage is TRBJ2-7, with 10 bases lining up with TRBD2. The trim removed 5 bases at V and 2 bases at J, leaving 9 bases unmatched. The CDR3 is 16 residues long. CDR1 is SEHNR and CDR2 is FQNEAQ in the germline V gene (reference sequence). CDR3 bases: TGTGCCAGCAGCCCCATTTCCGGGACTAGCGCCTACGAGCAGTACTTC. As protein: CASSPISGTSAYEQYF.

The count of this clone is one. The chain combines TRBV7-6 with TRBJ2-7, with D perhaps matching TRBD1 (5 bases). V was cut by 5 bases and J by 6 bases, with 23 bases left in between. Germline CDR1 SGHVS, CDR2 FNYEAQ. This CDR3 region has 16 residues. The CDR3 loop reads CASSQGGWGTDFEQYF. The CDR3 bases are TGTGCCAGCAGCCAGGGTGGGTGGGGAACAGATTTCGAGCAGTACTTC. Full variable domain (outside the CDR3, taken from reference TRBV7-6 and TRBJ2-7): GAGVSQSPRYKVTKRGQDVALRCDPISGHVSLYWYRQALGQGPEFLTYFNYEAQQDKSGLPNDRFSAERPEGSISTLTIQRTEQRDSAMYRCASSQGGWGTDFEQYFGPGTRLTVT.

This chain connects TRBV5-1 to TRBJ2-7, with 10 positions matching TRBD1. The CDR3 contains 14 residues. Losses at the gene ends were 2 bases for V and 6 bases for J; bases not matched to a gene: 5. The germline CDR1 and CDR2 sequences are SGHRS and YFSETQ. The CDR3 sequence is CASSFAGTGVEQYF. The DNA of the CDR3 is TGCGCCAGCAGCTTCGCCGGGACAGGGGTCGAGCAGTACTTC.

This clone showed up just once. The genes are TRBV5-4 and TRBJ1-6; D remains ambiguous. CDR3 length: 13 residues. Germline CDR1 SGHNT, CDR2 YYREEE (reference sequence). V lost 3 bases to trimming and J lost 6 bases, with 7 bases between them. The CDR3 loop reads CASSWAGNSPLHF. For the CDR3, the DNA is TGTGCCAGCAGCTGGGCGGGTAATTCACCCCTCCACTTT.

The chain couples TRBV6-6 to TRBJ2-5, with D unresolved. The V and J ends lost 2 bases and 4 bases respectively, with 8 bases between them. This CDR3 spans 13 amino acids. The V gene's germline CDR1 is MNHNY and CDR2 SVGAGI (reference sequence). Here the CDR3 reads CASSYVATETQYF. CDR3 in DNA: TGTGCCAGCAGTTACGTAGCAACAGAGACCCAGTACTTC.

About this clone itself: The junction does not match germline at one end; this may be a read error. The chain combines TRBV7-7 with TRBJ2-2; possibly TRBD1 or TRBD2 for D (5 bases each). CDR3 length: 14 amino acids. CDR1 SSHAT and CDR2 FNYEAQ come from the germline V gene (reference sequence). CDR3 sequence (DNA): TGTGCTAGCAGCCCCTCATGGGGGACCGGGGAGCTGTTTTTT. Its translation: CASSPSWGTGELFF.

The chain is built from TRBV9 and TRBJ2-2, with a weak D call TRBD1 (5 bases). Germline CDR1 SGDLS, CDR2 YYNGEE. The CDR3 runs 12 residues. The V end lost 3 bases, the J end lost 6 bases, and 6 bases lay between the germline ends. CDR3 in amino acids: CASSGGSGELFF. Written as DNA, the CDR3 is TGTGCCAGCAGCGGGGGCTCCGGGGAGCTGTTTTTT.

The rearrangement links TRBV4-1 to TRBJ1-5; tentative D call: TRBD1 (5 bases). The CDR3 length is 17 residues. V lost 0 bases and J lost 5, with 17 bases in between. Germline CDR1 and CDR2: MGHRA and YSYEKL. The CDR3 protein is CASSQEPGGVIDQPQHF. The CDR3 DNA sequence: TGCGCCAGCAGCCAAGAACCCGGGGGGGTAATAGATCAGCCCCAGCATTTT.

Details on this clone: The junction and the germline gene differ at one end; a read error may be behind it. Other DNA sequences from this sample encode an identical CDR3 as well. The rearrangement links TRBV4-1 to TRBJ2-7; no firm D call. Germline values: CDR1 MGHRA, CDR2 YSYEKL. This CDR3 is built from 12 residues. CDR3 amino acids: CASSLGSNEQYF. The CDR3 DNA sequence: TGTGCCAGCAGCCTTGGAAGCAACGAGCAGTACTTC.

The chain combines TRBV11-2 with TRBJ2-5; D is undetermined. The CDR3 extends over 14 amino acids. The V end was cut by 5 bases, the J end by 1 base, with 11 bases between. Germline CDR1 SGHAT, CDR2 FQNNGV. In nucleotides, the CDR3 is TGTGCCAGCAGCCCCGTCAGGCCCCAAGAGACCCAGTACTTC. Amino acid sequence: CASSPVRPQETQYF.

The DNA for the CDR3 is TGTGCCTGGAACACAGGGGGTGGTTATGGCTACACCTTC. Amino acid sequence: CAWNTGGGYGYTF. This chain links TRBV30 with TRBJ1-2, with 8 bases that match TRBD1. The CDR3 is made up of 13 amino acids. V was pared by 4 bases and J by 5 bases, with 6 bases of the junction left unmatched. CDR1 is GTSNPN and CDR2 is SVGIG in the germline V gene (reference sequence).

The CDR3 DNA is TGTGCCAGCAGTTCTTACGGACACACTGAAGCTTTCTTT. As protein: CASSSYGHTEAFF. The V call is TRBV27, the J call TRBJ1-1, with D unresolved. Germline V gene lookup returns CDR1 MNHEY and CDR2 SMNVEV (reference sequence). The CDR3 has 13 amino acids. V was clipped by 4 bases and J by 3 bases, with 9 bases between them.

The rearrangement joins TRBV28 to TRBJ2-7, with TRBD2 matching over 10 bases. In germline, CDR1 is MDHEN, CDR2 SYDVKM. The CDR3 is 14 residues long. Trimming at V came to 6 bases and at J to 0 bases, leaving 2 bases not matched to a gene. The DNA for the CDR3 is TGTGCCAGCAGCCCTAGCGGGGGCTCCTACGAGCAGTACTTC. Translating gives CASSPSGGSYEQYF.